These 14 T cell receptor beta chains came from one sample sequenced in a study of early T cells in non-severe SARS-CoV-2 infection. TCRdb reprocessed the 5' RACE reads with MiXCR, giving one entry per CDR3 protein. The sample has approximately 30,000 distinct CDR3 sequences, approximately 6.9% seen once. The specimen comprised whole blood, sampled at baseline. These receptors all stem from an adult who was a healthcare worker with PCR-confirmed SARS-CoV-2 infection or an uninfected control (not recorded which).

The chain carries TRBV9 and TRBJ1-2, with TRBD1 matching over 10 bases. With V trimmed by 4 bases and J by 7 bases, 10 bases remained unmatched. Germline CDR1 is SGDLS and CDR2 is YYNGEE. CDR3 length: 15 amino acids. This CDR3 reads CASSPETGGYSGYTF. In DNA, the CDR3 is TGTGCCAGCAGCCCCGAGACAGGGGGCTACTCTGGCTACACCTTC. Filled out from reference TRBV9 and TRBJ1-2, the complete variable domain reads DSGVTQTPKHLITATGQRVTLRCSPRSGDLSVYWYQQSLDQGLQFLIQYYNGEERAKGNILERFSAQQFPDLHSELNLSSLELGDSALYFCASSPETGGYSGYTFGSGTRLTVV.

CDR3 sequence (DNA): TGTGCCAGCAGCTTAGTGTTCACTAAGGGAACGAGGGGCACTGAAGCTTTCTTT. It specifies CASSLVFTKGTRGTEAFF. The rearrangement uses TRBV11-3 and TRBJ1-1, with a possible D match to TRBD1 (5 bases). V lost 1 base, J lost 4 bases, and 22 bases lay in between. Per the germline V gene, CDR1 is SGHNT and CDR2 is YENEEA. There are 18 residues in the CDR3.

This chain connects TRBV7-9 to TRBJ2-5; the D call may be TRBD1 or TRBD2 (5 bases each). This CDR3 has 15 residues. Germline assignment: CDR1 SEHNR and CDR2 FQNEAQ (reference sequence). V was clipped by 6 bases and J by 4 bases, with 18 bases between them. Written as DNA, the CDR3 is TGTGCCAGCAGTTCGCCGGGGCAAGGGGTAGAGACCCAGTACTTC. Translation: CASSSPGQGVETQYF.

The table lists this clonotype with a few counts. The chain is built from TRBV29-1 and TRBJ2-3, with 12 bases aligning to TRBD2. V trimming: 8 bases; J trimming: 7 bases; junction bases outside the gene matches: 10. The CDR3 runs to 14 residues. The germline V gene has CDR1 SQVTM and CDR2 ANQGSEA. The CDR3 region has the DNA TGCAGCTTTGTAGGACTAGCGGGAACCTATACGCAGTATTTT. Encoded protein: CSFVGLAGTYTQYF.

This clonotype was recorded a few times. The chain recombines TRBV29-1 with TRBJ2-4, with D perhaps being TRBD1 or TRBD2 (5 bases each). Trimming cost V 1 base and J 14 bases, with 18 bases left between them. Germline lookup yields CDR1 SQVTM and CDR2 ANQGSEA. CDR3 length: 13 amino acids. CDR3 sequence: CSVEAGFGGREYF. The CDR3 nucleotides read TGCAGCGTTGAAGCGGGGTTTGGGGGAAGGGAGTACTTC.

By sample fraction, this clonotype is large. The rearrangement joins TRBV7-9 to TRBJ2-2, with TRBD1 identical over 10 bases. CDR3 size: 17 residues. V lost 5 bases, J lost 4 bases, and 10 bases stayed unmatched. Germline V gene lookup returns CDR1 SEHNR and CDR2 FQNEAQ (reference sequence). The CDR3 region has the DNA TGTGCCAGCAGCCCCTATTCGGGGACAGGGGTCACCGGGGAGCTGTTTTTT. It is translated as CASSPYSGTGVTGELFF.

This clonotype appeared a few times. V is TRBV19 and J is TRBJ1-2; D unresolved. Trimming pared 5 bases from V and 0 bases from J, leaving 19 bases between. Germline CDR1 reads LNHDA; CDR2 reads SQIVND (reference sequence). The CDR3 loop spans 17 amino acids. CDR3 region: CASSPQHGRTANYGYTF. CDR3 bases: TGTGCCAGTAGTCCCCAACACGGAAGGACGGCTAACTATGGCTACACCTTC.

This clonotype occurred a few times. This sequence joins TRBV19 and TRBJ1-3; possibly TRBD1 for D (6 bases). From germline, CDR1 is LNHDA and CDR2 SQIVND (reference sequence). Trimming left V 10 bases short and J 0 bases short, with 16 bases between. This CDR3 region has 15 residues. The CDR3 loop reads CATKDRPLSGNTIYF. The CDR3 DNA sequence: TGTGCCACCAAGGACAGACCTCTCTCTGGAAACACCATATATTTT.

This clonotype was counted ten times or more. This chain uses TRBV4-2 with TRBJ2-5, with D possibly TRBD2 on 5 matching bases. The V end was cut by 0 bases, the J end by 4 bases, with 15 bases between. Germline-derived CDR1 and CDR2 are LGHNA and YNFKEQ. The CDR3 consists of 16 residues. The CDR3 sequence: CASSQEETRLGETQYF. The CDR3 nucleotides are TGTGCCAGCAGCCAAGAAGAAACTAGATTAGGAGAGACCCAGTACTTC.

The sample holds many counts of this clonotype. V and J are TRBV12-3 or TRBV12-4 and TRBJ2-2; 7 bases agree with TRBD2. The V and J ends lost 5 bases and 7 bases, in that order; junction bases with no gene match: 7. The CDR3 runs to 14 residues. CDR3 nucleotide sequence: TGTGCCAGCAGTACCAGACTAGCCAACGGGGAGCTGTTTTTT. Translation gives CASSTRLANGELFF.

This chain connects TRBV6-1 to TRBJ1-1; 8 bases map to TRBD1. This CDR3 has 14 residues. Germline V gene sequence: CDR1 MNHNS, CDR2 SASEGT. Trimming cost V 10 bases and J 1 base; bases outside gene matches: 8. The chain's CDR3 is CATARQGQNTEAFF. In DNA, the CDR3 is TGTGCCACCGCGAGACAGGGGCAGAACACTGAAGCTTTCTTT.

This clonotype showed up just a few times. The gene calls are TRBV2 and TRBJ2-7, with 12 bases aligning to TRBD2. There are 16 residues in the CDR3. Trimming removed 6 bases from V and 0 bases from J; junction bases left unmatched: 6. Germline V lookup: CDR1 SNHLY, CDR2 FYNNEI. The CDR3 region has the DNA TGTGCCAGCAGAGCGGGACTAGCGGGTCCCTCCTACGAGCAGTACGTC. This gives the protein CASRAGLAGPSYEQYV.

This clonotype was seen ten or more times. This chain links TRBV28 with TRBJ2-5; D is perhaps TRBD1 (6 bases). Trimming removed 5 bases from V and 9 bases from J, with 19 bases in between. Germline V gives CDR1 MDHEN, CDR2 SYDVKM. The CDR3 is 14 amino acids. CDR3 residues: CASSPSTGAMAQYF. CDR3 coding DNA: TGTGCCAGCAGTCCCTCGACAGGCGCCATGGCCCAGTACTTC. Full variable domain (remainder filled in from reference TRBV28 and TRBJ2-5): DVKVTQSSRYLVKRTGEKVFLECVQDMDHENMFWYRQDPGLGLRLIYFSYDVKMKEKGDIPEGYSVSREKKERFSLILESASTNQTSMYLCASSPSTGAMAQYFGPGTRLLVL.

This clonotype was observed many times. J is TRBJ2-3 and V is TRBV7-2; perhaps TRBD2 as D (6 bases). CDR3 length equals 17 residues. V was clipped by 1 base and J by 2 bases, with 16 bases between them. The germline V gene encodes CDR1 SGHTA and CDR2 FQGNSA. In DNA form, the CDR3 reads TGTGCCAGCAGCTTAGGCTATCTAGCGACCCACACAGATACGCAGTATTTT. It encodes CASSLGYLATHTDTQYF. Together with reference TRBV7-2 and TRBJ2-3, the CDR3 gives the full variable domain: GAGVSQSPSNKVTEKGKDVELRCDPISGHTALYWYRQSLGQGLEFLIYFQGNSAPDKSGLPSDRFSAERTGGSVSTLTIQRTQQEDSAVYLCASSLGYLATHTDTQYFGPGTRLTVL.